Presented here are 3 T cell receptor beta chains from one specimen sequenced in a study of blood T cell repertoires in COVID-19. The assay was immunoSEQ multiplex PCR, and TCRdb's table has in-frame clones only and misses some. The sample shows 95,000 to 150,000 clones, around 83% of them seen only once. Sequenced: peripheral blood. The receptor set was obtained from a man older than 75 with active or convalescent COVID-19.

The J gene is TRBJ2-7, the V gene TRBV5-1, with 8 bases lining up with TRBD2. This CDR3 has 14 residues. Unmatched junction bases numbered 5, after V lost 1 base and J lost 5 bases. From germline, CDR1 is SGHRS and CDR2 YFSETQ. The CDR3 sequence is CASSLKNSGDEQYF. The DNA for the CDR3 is TGCGCCAGCAGCTTGAAAAATAGCGGGGACGAGCAGTACTTC.

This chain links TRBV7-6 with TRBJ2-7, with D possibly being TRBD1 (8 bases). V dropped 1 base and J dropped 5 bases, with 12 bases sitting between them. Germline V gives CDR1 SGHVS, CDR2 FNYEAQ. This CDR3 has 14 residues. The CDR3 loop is CASSLGQGRDEQYF. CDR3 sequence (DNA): TGTGCCAGCAGCTTAGGACAGGGGAGGGACGAGCAGTACTTC.

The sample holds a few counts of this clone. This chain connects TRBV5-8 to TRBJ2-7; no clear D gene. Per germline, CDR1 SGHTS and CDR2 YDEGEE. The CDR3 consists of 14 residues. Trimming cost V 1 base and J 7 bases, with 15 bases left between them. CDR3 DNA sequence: TGTGCCAGCAGCTTGTCTACTTATAGTTGGGAGCAGTACTTC. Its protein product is CASSLSTYSWEQYF.